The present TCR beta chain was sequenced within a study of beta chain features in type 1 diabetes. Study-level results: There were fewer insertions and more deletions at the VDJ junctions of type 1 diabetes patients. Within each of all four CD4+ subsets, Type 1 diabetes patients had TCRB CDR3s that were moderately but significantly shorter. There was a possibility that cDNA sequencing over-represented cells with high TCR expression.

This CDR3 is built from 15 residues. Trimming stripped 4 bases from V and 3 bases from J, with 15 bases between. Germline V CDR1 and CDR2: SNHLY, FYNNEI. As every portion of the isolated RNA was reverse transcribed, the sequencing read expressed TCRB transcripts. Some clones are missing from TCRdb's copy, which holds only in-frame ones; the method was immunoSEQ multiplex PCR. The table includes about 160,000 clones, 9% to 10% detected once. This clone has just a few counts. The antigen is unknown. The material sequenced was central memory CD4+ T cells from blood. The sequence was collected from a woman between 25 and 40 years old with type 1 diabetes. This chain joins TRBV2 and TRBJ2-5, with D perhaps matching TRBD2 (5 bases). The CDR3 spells CASSVTGFGKETQYF. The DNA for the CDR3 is TGTGCCAGCAGTGTTACGGGGTTCGGGAAAGAGACCCAGTACTTC.